One sample yielded the 3 T cell receptor beta chains listed below, sequenced in a study of T cell clusters in autoimmune cytopenias. For each CDR3 protein, TCRdb gives one entry from its re-call of the multiplex PCR reads, without DNA. The sample holds several distinct CDR3 sequences. The sequenced material came from peripheral blood. These TCRs come from a human donor in good health. This table probably holds off-target reads from a library built for another chain.

Frequency places this clonotype as hyperexpanded (1% or more). The genes are TRBV12-3 or TRBV12-4 and TRBJ2-2. This CDR3 contains 14 residues. Here the CDR3 reads CASSPSWNTGELFF.

This clonotype is hyperexpanded by frequency. V is TRBV10-2 and J is TRBJ2-7; TCRdb's D call of TRBD1 is untestable without DNA. CDR1 and CDR2 from the germline V gene are WSHSY and SAAADI. This CDR3 has 13 amino acids. The CDR3 reads CATGQGSNGEQYF.

This clonotype registers hyperexpanded by frequency. The chain uses TRBV6-5 and TRBJ2-7; as DNA is missing, the TRBD1 call by TCRdb cannot be tested. The CDR3 extends over 12 amino acids. In germline, CDR1 is MNHEY, CDR2 SVGAGI. CDR3 sequence: CASSHGGYEQYF.